The 10 T cell receptor beta chains below come from one sample, sequenced in a study of blood T cell repertoires in COVID-19. The data were produced by immunoSEQ multiplex PCR, yet TCRdb's version contains in-frame clones alone and is incomplete. The sample holds around 260,000 clones, 75% to 90% seen once. Sequencing used peripheral blood. The origin of the receptors is a woman aged 40 to 50 who had recovered from COVID-19.

The chain uses TRBV27 and TRBJ1-6, with D maybe TRBD1 (5 bases). Germline CDR1 is MNHEY and CDR2 is SMNVEV (reference sequence). The CDR3 spans 15 residues. The V end lost 6 bases, the J end lost 7 bases, and 16 bases lay between the germline ends. The CDR3 DNA follows: TGTGCCAGCAGGTTCGGGGGGGTAGCCAATTCACCCCTCCACTTT. Translated: CASRFGGVANSPLHF.

The chain has TRBV10-1 and TRBJ2-1; D might be TRBD1 (6 bases). Trimming cost V 8 bases and J 1 base, with 21 bases left between them. The CDR3 consists of 17 residues. From germline, CDR1 is WNHNN and CDR2 SYGVQD (reference sequence). CDR3 amino acids: CASSPLGAGGSYNEQFF. The CDR3, as DNA: TGCGCCAGCTCCCCTTTGGGGGCCGGTGGGTCCTACAATGAGCAGTTCTTC.

V gene TRBV5-1 combines with J gene TRBJ2-3; 11 bases align to TRBD2. Losses at the gene ends were 3 bases for V and 2 bases for J; bases not matched to a gene: 8. Germline values: CDR1 SGHRS, CDR2 YFSETQ. The CDR3 runs 17 residues. In nucleotides, the CDR3 is TGCGCCAGCAGCTCACAGCGACTAGCGGGGATCACAGATACGCAGTATTTT. Its translation is CASSSQRLAGITDTQYF.

This clone was seen more than once but under ten times. The chain has TRBV15 and TRBJ2-5; D not resolved. CDR1 and CDR2 (germline): LNHNV, YYDKDF (reference sequence). Trimming removed 3 bases at V and 5 bases at J, with 10 bases between. The CDR3 has 13 amino acids. CDR3 protein: CATSSPPAETQYF. The CDR3 coding sequence is TGTGCCACCAGCAGCCCCCCCGCGGAGACCCAGTACTTC.

The chain employs TRBV12-3 or TRBV12-4 and TRBJ1-2; 7 nucleotides agree with TRBD1. Trimming took 3 bases from V and 6 from J; bases not matched to a gene: 4. The CDR3 extends over 13 amino acids. The DNA for the CDR3 is TGTGCCAGCAGTTTGGGGACAGCGGATGGCTACACCTTC. Its protein is CASSLGTADGYTF.

This chain connects TRBV24-1 to TRBJ2-1; 9 bases are shared with TRBD1. CDR1 KGHDR and CDR2 SFDVKD come from the germline V gene. The V and J ends lost 0 bases and 7 bases, in that order; junction bases with no gene match: 3. The length of the CDR3 is 15 residues. Here the CDR3 DNA reads TGTGCCACCAGTGATTTGAGGGACAGGGCAAATGAGCAGTTCTTC. It codes for CATSDLRDRANEQFF.

The chain couples TRBV27 to TRBJ2-3, with 8 bases identical to TRBD2. V was pared by 1 base and J by 4 bases, with 7 bases of the junction left unmatched. The length of the CDR3 is 16 residues. Germline CDR1 is MNHEY and CDR2 is SMNVEV (reference sequence). The CDR3: CASSLYSGGPPDTQYF. DNA of the CDR3: TGTGCCAGCAGTTTATATTCGGGAGGGCCCCCAGATACGCAGTATTTT.

The chain recombines TRBV2 with TRBJ2-2; D is perhaps TRBD1 (5 bases). Germline V gives CDR1 SNHLY, CDR2 FYNNEI. V was pared by 4 bases and J by 4 bases, with 16 bases between. This CDR3 comprises 16 residues. Here the CDR3 DNA reads TGTGCCAGCAGTGCAAGGGGTAGTACGGCCACCGGGGAGCTGTTTTTT. It yields the protein CASSARGSTATGELFF.

In its sample, this clone was seen a few times. V usage is TRBV2 and J usage is TRBJ1-1; D is uncertain. Trimming shortened V by 3 bases and J by 10 bases, and 12 bases separated the two germline ends. The CDR3 totals 12 residues. Germline lookup yields CDR1 SNHLY and CDR2 FYNNEI. The CDR3, as DNA: TGTGCCAGCAGTGAGGCCACAATGGTAGCTTTCTTT. Its translation: CASSEATMVAFF.

V and J are TRBV6-1 and TRBJ2-3; 8 bases are shared with TRBD1. Germline CDR1 reads MNHNS; CDR2 reads SASEGT. The CDR3 contains 16 residues. Trimming removed 4 bases from V and 4 bases from J; junction bases left unmatched: 10. CDR3 protein: CASSVSTGDAADTQYF. The CDR3 bases are TGTGCCAGCAGTGTCTCGACAGGGGATGCGGCAGATACGCAGTATTTT.